The clone carrying this T cell receptor beta chain has just a few counts. Trimming cost V 6 bases and J 4 bases, with 15 bases left between them. From germline, CDR1 is LGHNA and CDR2 YSLEER. The CDR3 sequence is 15 residues long. The entry originates in a study of spatial heterogeneity in lung cancer. MiXCR was run by TCRdb on the 5' RACE reads, yielding one entry per CDR3 protein. The sample lists around 110,000 distinct CDR3 sequences; 12% were seen once. Time point denoted: blood at routine non-recurrence follow-up after resection. Unsorted samples of tumor, nontumor lung or frozen PBMC had their whole RNA sequenced.

The receptor was derived from a male donor with early-stage non-small cell lung cancer. Sequenced material: PBMCs, taken at follow-up. The J gene is TRBJ1-4, the V gene TRBV4-3; possibly TRBD1 for D (6 bases). CDR3 sequence reads: CASRKGGKFNEKLFF. In nucleotides, the CDR3 is TGCGCCAGCAGGAAGGGGGGGAAGTTTAATGAAAAACTGTTTTTT.